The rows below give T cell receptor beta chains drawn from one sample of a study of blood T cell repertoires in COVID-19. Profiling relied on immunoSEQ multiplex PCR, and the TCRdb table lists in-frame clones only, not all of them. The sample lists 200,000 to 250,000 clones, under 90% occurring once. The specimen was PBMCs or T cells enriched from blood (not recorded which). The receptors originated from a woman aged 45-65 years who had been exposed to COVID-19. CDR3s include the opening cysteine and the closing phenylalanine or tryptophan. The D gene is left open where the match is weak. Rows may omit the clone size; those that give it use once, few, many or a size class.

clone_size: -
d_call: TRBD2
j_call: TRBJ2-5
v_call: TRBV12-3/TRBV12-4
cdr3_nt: TGTGCCAGCAGCGGGACTAGTGGCGAGACCCAGTACTTC
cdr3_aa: CASSGTSGETQYF

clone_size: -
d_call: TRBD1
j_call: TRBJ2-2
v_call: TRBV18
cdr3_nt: TGTGCCAGCTCACCACTCTCCGGGACAGGGTACTCCGGGGAGCTGTTTTTT
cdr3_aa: CASSPLSGTGYSGELFF

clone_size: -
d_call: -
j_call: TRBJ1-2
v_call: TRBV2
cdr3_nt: TGTGCCAGCAGTTCGAACTATGGCTACACCTTC
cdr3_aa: CASSSNYGYTF

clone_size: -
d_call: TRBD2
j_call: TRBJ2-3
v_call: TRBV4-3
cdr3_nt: TGCGCCAGCAGCCAAGGCGACCCGGGACTAGAGGATACGCAGTATTTT
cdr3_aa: CASSQGDPGLEDTQYF

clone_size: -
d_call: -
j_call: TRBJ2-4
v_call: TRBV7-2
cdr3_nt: TGTGCCAGCAGCCATAGTGGAAACATTCAGTACTTC
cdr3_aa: CASSHSGNIQYF

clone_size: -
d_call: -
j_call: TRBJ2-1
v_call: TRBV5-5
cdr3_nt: TGTGCCAGCACCTCCCGGTGGGCCTCCTACAATGAGCAGTTCTTC
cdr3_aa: CASTSRWASYNEQFF

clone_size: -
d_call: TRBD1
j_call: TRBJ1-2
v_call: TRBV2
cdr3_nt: TGTGCCAGTGAGACAGGGGGGTACGGCTACACCTTC
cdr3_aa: CASETGGYGYTF

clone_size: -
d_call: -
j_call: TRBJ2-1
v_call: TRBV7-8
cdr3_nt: TGTGCCAGCAGCTTAGTCAGGGGGGACAATGAGCAGTTCTTC
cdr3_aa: CASSLVRGDNEQFF

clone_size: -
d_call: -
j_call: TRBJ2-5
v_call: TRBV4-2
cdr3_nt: TGTGCCAGCAGGGATTTGAGCGAGGAGACCCAGTACTTC
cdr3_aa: CASRDLSEETQYF

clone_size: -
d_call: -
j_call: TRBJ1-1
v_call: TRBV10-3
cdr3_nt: TGTGCCATCTCCAGGGCCTCGACGATGAACACTGAAGCTTTCTTT
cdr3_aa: CAISRASTMNTEAFF

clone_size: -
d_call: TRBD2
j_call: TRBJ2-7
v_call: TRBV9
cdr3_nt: TGTGCCAGCAGCGTGACTAGCGGGGGGGGTTACGAGCAGTACTTC
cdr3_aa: CASSVTSGGGYEQYF

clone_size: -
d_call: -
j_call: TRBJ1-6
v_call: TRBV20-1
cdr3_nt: TGCAGTGCTAGTCCTCCGGGAGGGTTGGGGAATTCACCCCTCCACTTT
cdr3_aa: CSASPPGGLGNSPLHF

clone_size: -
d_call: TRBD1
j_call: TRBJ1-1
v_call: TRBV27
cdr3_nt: TGTGCCAGCAGTGCCTGGACAGGGACCACTGAAGCTTTCTTT
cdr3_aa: CASSAWTGTTEAFF

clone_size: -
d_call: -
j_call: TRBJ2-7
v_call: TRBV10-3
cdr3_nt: TGTGCCATCAGTGAGTCTGAACAGGGATTCTCCTACGAGCAGTACTTC
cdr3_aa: CAISESEQGFSYEQYF

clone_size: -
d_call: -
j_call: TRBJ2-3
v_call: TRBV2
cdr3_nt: TGTGCCAGCAACGGGGAAGCAGATACGCAGTATTTT
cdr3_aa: CASNGEADTQYF

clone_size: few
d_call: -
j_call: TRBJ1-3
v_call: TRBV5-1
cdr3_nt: TGCGCCAGCAGCTTGGAGGCGGGAGGAGGAAACACCATATATTTT
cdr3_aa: CASSLEAGGGNTIYF

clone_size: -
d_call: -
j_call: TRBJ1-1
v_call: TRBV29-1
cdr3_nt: TGCAGCGTTGAATCCCCCCCGGGGAACACTGAAGCTTTCTTT
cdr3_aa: CSVESPPGNTEAFF

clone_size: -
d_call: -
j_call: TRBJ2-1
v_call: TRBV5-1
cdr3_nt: TGCGCCAGCAGCGCGTCCCTGGATGAGCAGTTCTTC
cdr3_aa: CASSASLDEQFF

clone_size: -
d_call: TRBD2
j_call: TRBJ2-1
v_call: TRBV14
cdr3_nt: TGTGCCAGCAGCCGGCCAGCGGGGGGGCCGAATGAGCAGTTCTTC
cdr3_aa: CASSRPAGGPNEQFF

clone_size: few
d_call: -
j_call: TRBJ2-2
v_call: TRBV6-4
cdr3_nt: TGTGCCAGCAGTGAAGCAGGCACCGGGGAGCTGTTTTTT
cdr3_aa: CASSEAGTGELFF

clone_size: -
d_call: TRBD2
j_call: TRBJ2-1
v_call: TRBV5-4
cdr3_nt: TGTGCCAGCAGCTTGTCCCGGACTAGCGGGACCTACAATGAGCAGTTCTTC
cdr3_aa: CASSLSRTSGTYNEQFF

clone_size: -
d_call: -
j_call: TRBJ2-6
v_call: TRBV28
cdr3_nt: TGTGCCAGCAGTTTGGGCAGTTCTAACTCTGGGGCCAACGTCCTGACTTTC
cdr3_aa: CASSLGSSNSGANVLTF

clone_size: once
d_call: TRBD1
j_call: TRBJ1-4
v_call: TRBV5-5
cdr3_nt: TGTGCCAGCAGCTCTGCGGGACAGCCTAATGAAAAACTGTTTTTT
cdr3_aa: CASSSAGQPNEKLFF

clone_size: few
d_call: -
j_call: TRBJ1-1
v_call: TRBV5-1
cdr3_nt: TGCGCCAGCAGCTTCTTAGAGGGGAACACTGAAGCTTTCTTT
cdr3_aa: CASSFLEGNTEAFF

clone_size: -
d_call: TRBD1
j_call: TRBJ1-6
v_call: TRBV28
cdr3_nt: TGTGCCAGCAGTCATGGACAGGGCTATAATTCACCCCTCCACTTT
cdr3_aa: CASSHGQGYNSPLHF

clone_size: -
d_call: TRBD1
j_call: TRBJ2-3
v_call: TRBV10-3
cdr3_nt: TGTGCCATCAGTGAGACAGGGGGCGGAACAGATACGCAGTATTTT
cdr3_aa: CAISETGGGTDTQYF

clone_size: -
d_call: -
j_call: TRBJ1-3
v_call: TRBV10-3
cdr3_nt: TGTGCCATCAGTGATCTAGGGGAACTCTCTGGAAACACCATATATTTT
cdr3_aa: CAISDLGELSGNTIYF

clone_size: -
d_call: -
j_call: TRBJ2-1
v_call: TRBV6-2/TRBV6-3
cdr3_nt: TGTGCCAGCAGTTCACTAGCTCTCCGGTACAATGAGCAGTTCTTC
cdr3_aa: CASSSLALRYNEQFF

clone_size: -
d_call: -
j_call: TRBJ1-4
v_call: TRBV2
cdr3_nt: TGTGCCAGCAGTGACGGAGGACGGCGAAATGAAAAACTGTTTTTT
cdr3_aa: CASSDGGRRNEKLFF

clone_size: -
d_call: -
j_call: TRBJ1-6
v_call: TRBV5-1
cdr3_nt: TGCGCCAGCAGAATAGAAGCGACGATTAATTCACCCCTCCACTTT
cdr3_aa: CASRIEATINSPLHF

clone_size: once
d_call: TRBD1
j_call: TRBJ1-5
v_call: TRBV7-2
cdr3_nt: TGTGCCAGCAGCTTTCGGACAGGGGAAAATCAGCCCCAGCATTTT
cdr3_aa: CASSFRTGENQPQHF

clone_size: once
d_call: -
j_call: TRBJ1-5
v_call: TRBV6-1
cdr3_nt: TGTGCCAGCAGTGAAGCGCAGGTAGGGCCCCAGCATTTT
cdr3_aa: CASSEAQVGPQHF

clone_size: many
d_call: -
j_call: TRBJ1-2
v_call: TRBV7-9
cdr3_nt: TGTGCCAGCAGCTTAGCGACCCACCTCGCAGGGGGCTACACCTTC
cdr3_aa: CASSLATHLAGGYTF

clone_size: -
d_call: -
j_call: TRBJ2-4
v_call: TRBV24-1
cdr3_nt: TGTGCCCCCCCCCGGGTTCTATGGGCCAAAAACATTCAGTACTTC
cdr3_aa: CAPPRVLWAKNIQYF

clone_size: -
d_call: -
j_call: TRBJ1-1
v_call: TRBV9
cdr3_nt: TGTGCCAGCAGCCCCACCGTGGGAGCGAACACTGAAGCTTTCTTT
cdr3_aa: CASSPTVGANTEAFF

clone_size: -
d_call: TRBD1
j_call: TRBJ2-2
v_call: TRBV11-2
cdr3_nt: TGTGCCAGCACGAAAGGGGGCTTCGCGAACACCGGGGAGCTGTTTTTT
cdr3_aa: CASTKGGFANTGELFF

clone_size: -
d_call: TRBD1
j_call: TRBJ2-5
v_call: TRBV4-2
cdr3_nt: TGTGCCAGCAGCCAAGGAGGGGGCACTAGTCAAGAGACCCAGTACTTC
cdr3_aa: CASSQGGGTSQETQYF

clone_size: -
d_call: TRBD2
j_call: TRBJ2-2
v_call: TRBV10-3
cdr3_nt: TGTGCCAGCCGGTTGGGGCTAGCGGGGTTCGGGGAGCTGTTTTTT
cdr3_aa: CASRLGLAGFGELFF

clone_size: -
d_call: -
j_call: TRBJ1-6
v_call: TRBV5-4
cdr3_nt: TGTGCCAGCAGCTTAGGGAGCTCCTATAATTCACCCCTCCACTTT
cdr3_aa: CASSLGSSYNSPLHF

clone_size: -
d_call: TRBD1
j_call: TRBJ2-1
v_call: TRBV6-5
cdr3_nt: TGTGCCAGCAGGCCGGGACAGGGATGGAATGAGCAGTTCTTC
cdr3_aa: CASRPGQGWNEQFF

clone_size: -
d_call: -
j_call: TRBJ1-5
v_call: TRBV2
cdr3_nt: TGTGCCAGCAGTCTTTCCCACAGGGATAATCAGCCCCAGCATTTT
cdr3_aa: CASSLSHRDNQPQHF

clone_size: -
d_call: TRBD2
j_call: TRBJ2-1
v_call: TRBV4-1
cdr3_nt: TGCGCCAGCAAGGGAGGCGGGGGGAACCGCAATGAGCAGTTCTTC
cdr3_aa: CASKGGGGNRNEQFF

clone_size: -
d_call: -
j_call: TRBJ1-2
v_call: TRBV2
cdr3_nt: TGTGCCAGCAGTGAAGCGCTCGGGGGTTATGGCTACACCTTC
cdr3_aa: CASSEALGGYGYTF

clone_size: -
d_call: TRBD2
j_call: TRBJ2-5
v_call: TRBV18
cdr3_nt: TGTGCCAGCTCTCCCGGGACTAGTCGGGAGACCCAGTACTTC
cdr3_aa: CASSPGTSRETQYF

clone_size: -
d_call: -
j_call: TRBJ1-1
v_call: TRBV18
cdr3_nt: TGTGCCAGCTCACCCCTTCAGGGAGGAGGCTCGAACACTGAAGCTTTCTTT
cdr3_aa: CASSPLQGGGSNTEAFF

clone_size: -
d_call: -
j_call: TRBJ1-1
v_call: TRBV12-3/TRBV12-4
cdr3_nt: TGTGCCAGCACGGCGGACAGCTATCAAGCTTTCTTT
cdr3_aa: CASTADSYQAFF

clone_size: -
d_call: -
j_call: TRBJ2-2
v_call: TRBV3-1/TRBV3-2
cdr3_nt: TGTGCCAGCAGCAAACAGGGGAACACCGGGGAGCTGTTTTTT
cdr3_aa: CASSKQGNTGELFF

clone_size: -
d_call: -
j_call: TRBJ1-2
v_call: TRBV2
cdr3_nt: TGTGCCAGCAGTGAACACGGAGACTATGGCTACACCTTC
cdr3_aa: CASSEHGDYGYTF

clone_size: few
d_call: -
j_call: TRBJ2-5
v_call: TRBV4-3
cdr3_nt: TGCGCCAGCAGCCAGCCAGACTACAGGGACCGGGAGACCCAGTACTTC
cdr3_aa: CASSQPDYRDRETQYF

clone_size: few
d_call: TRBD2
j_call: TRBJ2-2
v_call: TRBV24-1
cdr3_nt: TGTGCCACTGGGACTAGCGGTAACACCGGGGAGCTGTTTTTT
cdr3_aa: CATGTSGNTGELFF

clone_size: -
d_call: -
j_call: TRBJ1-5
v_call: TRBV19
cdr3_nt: TGTGCCAGTAGTATCGGAGTGGCTCAGCCCCAGCATTTT
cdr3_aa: CASSIGVAQPQHF

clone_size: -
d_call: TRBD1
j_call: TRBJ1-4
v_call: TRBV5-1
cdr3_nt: TGCGCCAGCAGCTTGCAGGGGGCAGTCGGTGAAAAACTGTTTTTT
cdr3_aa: CASSLQGAVGEKLFF

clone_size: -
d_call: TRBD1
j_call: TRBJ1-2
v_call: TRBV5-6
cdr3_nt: TGTGCCAGCGGAACTGGACAGGACGAATTGTTGGCGTATGGCTACACCTTC
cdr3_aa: CASGTGQDELLAYGYTF

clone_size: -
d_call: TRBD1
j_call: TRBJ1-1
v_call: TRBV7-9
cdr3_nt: TGTGCCAGCAGCTGGGACAGGGACACTGAAGCTTTCTTT
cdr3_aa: CASSWDRDTEAFF

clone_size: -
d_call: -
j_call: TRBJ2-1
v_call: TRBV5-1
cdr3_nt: TGCGCCAGCAGCTCCAGGGGTAATGAGCAGTTCTTC
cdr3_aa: CASSSRGNEQFF

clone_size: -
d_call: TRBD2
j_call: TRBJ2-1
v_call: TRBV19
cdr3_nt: TGTGCCAGTAGTATGACACTAGCGGGGGGTTACAATGAGCAGTTCTTC
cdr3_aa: CASSMTLAGGYNEQFF

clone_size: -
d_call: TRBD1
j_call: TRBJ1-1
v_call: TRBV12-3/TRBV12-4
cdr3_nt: TGTGCCAGCAGCCCCCAGGGGGACACTGAAGCTTTCTTT
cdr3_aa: CASSPQGDTEAFF